This T cell receptor beta chain is drawn from a study of T cells in Graves' hyperthyroidism and ophthalmopathy. Study results and caveats: Ophthalmopathy was distinguished from stable hyperthyroidism by 13 V-J signatures. The model made its ophthalmopathy prediction, and onset followed a median approximately 7 months later.

With regard to this clonotype: The antigen is not known.

Researchers amplified the TCR beta CDR3 regions from RNA transcripts. Researchers ran a first-round RT-PCR on the TCR CDR3 using the HTBI primer set. Each CDR3 protein gets one entry after TCRdb re-called the multiplex PCR reads with MiXCR. The sample has fewer than 650,000 distinct CDR3 sequences, over 35% seen once. Pregnant or lactating patients were excluded, as were those with uncontrolled infection or other autoimmune disease. Every diagnosis used clinical symptoms, serum thyroxine and TRAb, thyroid ultrasound and orbital computed tomography. The V gene lost 2 bases and the J gene lost 3 bases, with 8 bases spanning the gap. CDR1 and CDR2 from the germline V gene are MGHRA and YSYEKL. This CDR3 comprises 13 residues.

Sequences were obtained from peripheral blood or thyroid tissue (not recorded which). This receptor was identified in an adult woman with Graves' disease, either hyperthyroidism or ophthalmopathy (not recorded which). This chain uses TRBV4-1 with TRBJ2-7; D uncertain. The DNA for the CDR3 is TGCGCCAGCAGCCAACAATCCGGCTACGAGCAGTACTTC. It is translated as CASSQQSGYEQYF.